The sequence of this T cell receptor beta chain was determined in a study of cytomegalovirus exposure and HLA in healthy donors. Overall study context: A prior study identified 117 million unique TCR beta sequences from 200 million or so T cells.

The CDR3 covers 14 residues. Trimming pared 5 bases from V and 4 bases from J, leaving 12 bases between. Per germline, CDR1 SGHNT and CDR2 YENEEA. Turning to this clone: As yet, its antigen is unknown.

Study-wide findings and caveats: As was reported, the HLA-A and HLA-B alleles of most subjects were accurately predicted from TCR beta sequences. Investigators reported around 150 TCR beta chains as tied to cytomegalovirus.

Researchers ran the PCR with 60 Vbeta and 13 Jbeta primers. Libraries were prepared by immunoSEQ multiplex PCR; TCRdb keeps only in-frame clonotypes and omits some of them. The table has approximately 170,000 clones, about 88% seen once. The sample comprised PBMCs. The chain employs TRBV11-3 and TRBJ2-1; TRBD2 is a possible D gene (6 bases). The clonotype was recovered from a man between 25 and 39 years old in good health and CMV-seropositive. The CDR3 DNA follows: TGTGCCAGCAGCCCCAGAGGGACTTACAATGAGCAGTTCTTC. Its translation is CASSPRGTYNEQFF. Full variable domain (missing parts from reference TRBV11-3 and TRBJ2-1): EAGVVQSPRYKIIEKKQPVAFWCNPISGHNTLYWYLQNLGQGPELLIRYENEEAVDDSQLPKDRFSAERLKGVDSTLKIQPAELGDSAVYLCASSPRGTYNEQFFGPGTRLTVL.